The 18 T cell receptor beta chains given below trace back to one sample, sequenced in a study of T cells after yellow fever vaccination. Each CDR3 protein is one row after TCRdb ran MiXCR on the 5' RACE reads. This table has a few hundred thousand distinct CDR3 sequences, roughly 6.1% appearing once. Specimen: PBMCs, collected 5 days after the yellow fever booster vaccination. These receptors all come from a man aged 25-40 years who received the YFV17D yellow fever vaccine.

This clonotype was counted only a few times. The V call is TRBV6-1, the J call TRBJ2-7, with 8 bases matching TRBD1. Trimming removed 5 bases from V and 6 bases from J; junction bases left unmatched: 12. This CDR3 has 15 amino acids. The germline CDR1 and CDR2 sequences are MNHNS and SASEGT. The CDR3 spells CASSKIQGARGEQYF. Written as DNA, the CDR3 is TGTGCCAGCAGTAAAATCCAGGGGGCCCGAGGCGAGCAGTACTTC.

This clonotype came up many times. The rearrangement joins TRBV20-1 to TRBJ2-1; 9 bases are a match to TRBD2. The CDR3 covers 15 residues. Per the germline V gene, CDR1 is DFQATT and CDR2 is SNEGSKA (reference sequence). V shed 0 bases and J 8 bases; nucleotides not matched to a gene: 8. CDR3 region: CSARESGRRWDEQFF. The CDR3 bases are TGCAGTGCTAGAGAAAGCGGGAGGAGATGGGATGAGCAGTTCTTC.

The chain joins TRBV6-1 to TRBJ1-5; D might be TRBD1 (5 bases). V lost 7 bases and J 0 bases, leaving 13 bases between the germline ends. The CDR3 covers 15 residues. Germline V lookup: CDR1 MNHNS, CDR2 SASEGT. CDR3 nucleotide sequence: TGTGCCAGCACCCCAGACAGTCATAGCAATCAGCCCCAGCATTTT. Its protein product is CASTPDSHSNQPQHF.

This clonotype has a count of ten or more. The genes are TRBV11-2 and TRBJ2-5; perhaps D is TRBD1 or TRBD2 (6 bases each). The germline V gene encodes CDR1 SGHAT and CDR2 FQNNGV. This CDR3 contains 14 residues. Trimming took 7 bases from V and 4 from J, leaving 16 bases between them. The CDR3 bases are TGTGCCAGCACCTATCACGGGGGCTTAGAGACCCAGTACTTC. Protein: CASTYHGGLETQYF.

Of note for this clonotype: Its ends do not fully match the called genes, so a read error is possible. The chain carries TRBV28 and TRBJ1-4; 7 nucleotides match TRBD1. Germline V gene data show CDR1 as MDHEN and CDR2 as SYDVKM. This CDR3 has 12 amino acids. This CDR3 reads CASKQGNGKLFF. The CDR3 region has the DNA TGTGCCAGTAAACAGGGGAATGGAAAACTGTTTTTT.

The chain uses TRBV9 and TRBJ2-1; either TRBD1 or TRBD2 may fit D (7 bases each). Trimming left V 0 bases short and J 4 bases short, with 14 bases between. The CDR3 is made up of 16 amino acids. CDR1 and CDR2 (germline): SGDLS, YYNGEE. In DNA form, the CDR3 reads TGTGCCAGCAGCGTAGAGGCAGGGGGGGGGTACAATGAGCAGTTCTTC. It translates to CASSVEAGGGYNEQFF. Looking up the rest from reference TRBV9 and TRBJ2-1 gives the full variable domain: DSGVTQTPKHLITATGQRVTLRCSPRSGDLSVYWYQQSLDQGLQFLIQYYNGEERAKGNILERFSAQQFPDLHSELNLSSLELGDSALYFCASSVEAGGGYNEQFFGPGTRLTVL.

This clonotype came up many times. This chain uses TRBV20-1 with TRBJ2-7; D is unclear. CDR1 and CDR2 from the germline V gene are DFQATT and SNEGSKA (reference sequence). V was clipped by 2 bases and J by 3 bases, with 11 bases between them. This CDR3 has 13 residues. DNA for the CDR3: TGCAGTGCTAGATCCCAAAGGGACTACGAGCAGTACTTC. It specifies CSARSQRDYEQYF.

This clonotype was seen ten or more times. The chain links TRBV10-3 to TRBJ2-2; 9 nucleotides align to TRBD1. Germline V gives CDR1 ENHRY, CDR2 SYGVKD. The length of the CDR3 is 15 residues. V gave up 2 bases and J gave up 5 bases; unmatched junction bases: 3. The CDR3 region is CAISEPTGGTGELFF. For the CDR3, the DNA is TGTGCCATCAGTGAGCCGACAGGGGGGACCGGGGAGCTGTTTTTT.

A few counts support this clonotype. The genes are TRBV30 and TRBJ2-3; 9 nucleotides match TRBD2. CDR1 is GTSNPN, CDR2 SVGIG, per germline (reference sequence). After removal of 3 bases from V and 3 bases from J, the junction contained 4 bases not matched to a gene. This CDR3 is 14 amino acids long. CDR3 sequence: CAWSPSGKTDTQYF. DNA for the CDR3: TGTGCCTGGAGCCCTAGCGGGAAGACAGATACGCAGTATTTT. The full variable domain, in which reference TRBV30 and TRBJ2-3 provide the parts outside the CDR3, is SQTIHQWPATLVQPVGSPLSLECTVEGTSNPNLYWYRQAAGRGLQLLFYSVGIGQISSEVPQNLSASRPQDRQFILSSKKLLLSDSGFYLCAWSPSGKTDTQYFGPGTRLTVL.

This clonotype was seen at least ten times. The chain has TRBV20-1 and TRBJ1-1; possibly TRBD1 for D (6 bases). Germline V CDR1 and CDR2: DFQATT, SNEGSKA (reference sequence). Trimming shortened V by 0 bases and J by 11 bases, and 13 bases separated the two germline ends. This CDR3 is 12 amino acids long. Here the CDR3 DNA reads TGCAGTGCTAGAGATCGGGGGCGGGGGGCTTTCTTT. Translation: CSARDRGRGAFF.

V gene TRBV29-1 combines with J gene TRBJ2-2; 9 bases align to TRBD1. The CDR3 consists of 13 residues. J lost 4 bases, V lost 7 bases, and 4 bases had no gene match. Germline V gene data show CDR1 as SQVTM and CDR2 as ANQGSEA. The CDR3 DNA reads as TGCAGCGGGGGACAGGGAGTCACCGGGGAGCTGTTTTTT. Translating gives CSGGQGVTGELFF.

The chain links TRBV7-2 to TRBJ2-1; 10 bases agree with TRBD2. V shed 2 bases and J 4 bases; nucleotides not matched to a gene: 5. The CDR3 extends over 16 amino acids. Germline CDR1 is SGHTA and CDR2 is FQGNSA. The CDR3 region is CASSLFSAGGYNEQFF. The CDR3 DNA sequence: TGTGCCAGCAGCTTATTCTCAGCGGGAGGGTACAATGAGCAGTTCTTC.

This clonotype was counted ten times or more. The V and J genes are TRBV12-3 or TRBV12-4 and TRBJ2-1, with D possibly being TRBD1 (6 bases). This CDR3 is built from 14 residues. The V gene lost 7 bases and the J gene lost 6 bases, with 16 bases spanning the gap. In DNA form, the CDR3 reads TGTGCCAGCATGGTGACAGGTAACTTCAATGAGCAGTTCTTC. Translation gives CASMVTGNFNEQFF.

About this clonotype itself: Just one base apart from a much larger clone, this may be a read error. This chain uses TRBV20-1 with TRBJ2-1, with D uncertain. The CDR3 covers 16 residues. CDR1 DFQATT and CDR2 SNEGSKA come from the germline V gene (reference sequence). This CDR3 reads CCARVLGYSSYNEQFF. The CDR3 DNA reads TGCTGTGCTAGGGTGCTGGGGTACAGCTCCTACAATGAGCAGTTCTTC.

This clonotype was seen at least ten times. The chain links TRBV5-1 to TRBJ1-3, with a tentative D call TRBD1 (5 bases). The germline V gene has CDR1 SGHRS and CDR2 YFSETQ. Trimming left V 2 bases short and J 0 bases short, with 9 bases between. The CDR3 extends over 15 amino acids. The CDR3 here is CASSFQGASGNTIYF. CDR3 sequence (DNA): TGCGCCAGCAGCTTCCAGGGCGCCTCTGGAAACACCATATATTTT. Combining the CDR3 with reference TRBV5-1 and TRBJ1-3 gives the whole variable domain KAGVTQTPRYLIKTRGQQVTLSCSPISGHRSVSWYQQTPGQGLQFLFEYFSETQRNKGNFPGRFSGRQFSNSRSEMNVSTLELGDSALYLCASSFQGASGNTIYFGEGSWLTVV.

This clonotype showed up many times. The CDR3 region has the DNA TGTGCCAGCAGCTTCCGACAGGGGAACACTGAAGCTTTCTTT. Translated, it gives CASSFRQGNTEAFF. V and J are TRBV5-6 and TRBJ1-1, with TRBD1 identical over 7 bases. Germline trimming cut 2 bases from V and 1 base from J; bases unmatched to any gene: 2. The germline V gene has CDR1 SGHDT and CDR2 YYEEEE. The CDR3 consists of 14 residues.

This clonotype was recorded many times. This chain uses TRBV7-9 with TRBJ2-1, with D tentatively TRBD2 (6 bases). Trimming took off 7 bases at V and 2 bases at J, with 21 bases between the two ends. Per the germline V gene, CDR1 is SEHNR and CDR2 is FQNEAQ (reference sequence). The CDR3 sequence is 17 residues long. As DNA, the CDR3 is TGTGCCAGCACCAATGGTCGCCGGGACTTAGCCTACAATGAGCAGTTCTTC. Amino acid sequence: CASTNGRRDLAYNEQFF.

This clonotype was recorded a few times. The rearrangement links TRBV7-3 to TRBJ2-1; TRBD2 matches 8 bases. This CDR3 region has 21 residues. Per the germline V gene, CDR1 is SGHTA and CDR2 is FQGTGA. Losses at the gene ends were 3 bases for V and 1 base for J; bases not matched to a gene: 20. The CDR3 DNA follows: TGTGCCAGCAGCTTTCGTTTAGCGGGATACTATTCTCTAGTATCCTACAATGAGCAGTTCTTC. It specifies CASSFRLAGYYSLVSYNEQFF.